This TCR beta chain was recorded in a study of Ad26.COV2.S vaccination and SARS-CoV-2 variants. Across the study: The study gave Ad26.COV2.S intramuscularly, once or twice 56 days apart.

The treatment here: some 19 received Ad26.COV2.S at low or high dose, single or two shots; five or six received placebo; per-sample allocation not given. Sampling occurred on day 63 after the first vaccine or placebo injection. Vaccination used an Ad26 vector expressing Wuhan-strain SARS-CoV-2 spike. Whole-study results and caveats: Researchers reported similar non-spike TCR breadth in vaccine and placebo recipients. TCR breadth and depth estimates may have understated total T cell responses.

The method was immunoSEQ multiplex PCR; TCRdb's version includes in-frame clones alone and lacks a portion of them. The repertoire holds roughly 320,000 clones, about 86% seen once, with less than 2% in the top ten. A remark on this clone: The antigen is undetermined.

Germline-derived CDR1 and CDR2 are LNHDA and SQIVND (reference sequence). The CDR3 sequence is 12 residues long. V lost 3 bases and J 6 bases, leaving 5 bases between the germline ends. This TCR came from a person between 18 and 65 years old who received the Ad26.COV2.S COVID-19 vaccine or a placebo. Here the sequenced sample was peripheral blood, taken in a trial of Ad26.COV2.S vaccine versus placebo. The rearrangement uses TRBV19 and TRBJ2-2, with TRBD2 as a possible D gene (5 bases). CDR3 region: CASSMRAGELFF. The DNA for the CDR3 is TGTGCCAGTAGTATGAGGGCCGGGGAGCTGTTTTTT.